Reported below is one TCR beta chain. The antigen it recognizes is unknown. The sequencer was a NextSeq 550. The Human TCR Profiling Kit (MiLaboratory) was used to prepare UMI-labeled 5' RACE TRB cDNA libraries. cDNA synthesis used the entire amount of extracted RNA, and PCR amplification then used the entire amount of cDNA produced. Libraries were prepared in parallel with an identical number of PCR cycles. On the study's bioinformatics: With a requirement of at least two reads per UMI, MIGEC and MiXCR extracted about 50,000 +/- 10,000 unique UMI-labeled TRB cDNA molecules per library. Each library averaged about 40,000 +/- 10,000 functional in-frame TRB CDR3 nucleotide clonotypes without stop codons. After downsampling to 5000 UMI-labeled TRB molecules per sample, diversity metrics, including normalized Shannon-Wiener and Chao1, were computed in VDJtools. VDJtools was used to calculate clonotype-size-weighted physicochemical properties of the central five CDR3 residues, namely interaction energy, strength, volume and Kidera factor 4. The reads, reprocessed by TCRdb, yield one row per CDR3 protein sequence and no DNA. These V and J calls rely on TCRdb rather than the paper's analysis. Per the sample table, the count is roughly 61,000 distinct CDR3 sequences. About 0.57% of the sample belongs to the ten largest clones.

The sample belongs to a study of CXCR3-negative and CXCR3-positive naive CD8 T cells (dated by TCRdb to the late 2010s). Regarding the research as a whole: About 135 million TRB reads were obtained in total, roughly 1.5 +/- 0.3 million reads per library. The diversity and physicochemical repertoire analyses included about a dozen donors pooled from two independent experiments. For the TRBV-TRBJ cluster analysis, the naive subsets came from about five donors, while the memory cells came from 3 donors. Study-wide conclusions, independent of this receptor: TRB CDR3s from CXCR3-positive naive cells showed higher hydrophobicity (lower Kidera factor 4), lower energy, and higher strength and volume indices than CXCR3-negative naive cells. Repertoire diversity was comparably high in both naive subsets but much lower in memory CD8+ T cells. Similar TRBV-TRBJ usage was shown by naive CXCR3-negative and CXCR3-positive cells from the same donor, whereas distinct patterns were shown by memory cells. CXCR3 expression partially decreased after cryopreservation, so most assays used freshly isolated PBMCs. Surface CD5, linked to self-reactivity in mice, was comparable between naive subsets; TCR interaction strength was therefore also inferred from TRB CDR3 physicochemical properties.

CDR1 SQVTM and CDR2 ANQGSEA are derived from the germline V gene. Its CDR3 holds 14 amino acids, cysteine through phenylalanine. The DNA is not on file. For each CD8+ T cell subset, flow sorting was done in triplicate, and roughly 320,000 cells per subset went directly into RLT lysis buffer. Naive CD8+ T cells were defined stringently as CD45RO-CCR7+CD27+CD95- to exclude memory contaminants. Using standard density gradient centrifugation, peripheral blood mononuclear cells were isolated from buffy coats. A FACSAria III was used to flow-sort naive CD8+ T cells into CXCR3-negative and CXCR3-positive populations. Total RNA was extracted from sorted cells with an RNeasy Mini Kit.

The TCR sequence derives from a human donor in good health. Some clones in this sample may be carry-over from other donors' samples. This chain is built from TRBV29-1 and TRBJ2-2; lacking DNA, the TRBD2 call made by TCRdb goes unchecked. Sequenced material: naive CXCR3+ CD8+ T cells from blood. Sample cell subset or site, as interpreted from the label and publication: CD45RO-CCR7+CD27+CD95- naive CD8+ T cells expressing CXCR3 (TNR3+). The CDR3 is CSVLGVAGPGELFF.